Listed below are T cell receptor beta chains from one sample, sequenced in a study of blood T cell repertoires in COVID-19. Here immunoSEQ multiplex PCR was the method, and the copy in TCRdb shows in-frame clones only, minus some. This table holds hundreds of thousands of clones, 75% to 95% found once. Input material: PBMCs or T cells enriched from blood (not recorded which). Every receptor here comes from a woman younger than 30 who had recovered from COVID-19. Each CDR3 is given with its conserved first and last residue. D genes are given only for firm matches. Only some rows state a clone size, as once, few, many or a class for expanded clones.

j_call d_call cdr3_length v_call clone_size cdr3_nt cdr3_aa
TRBJ1-3 TRBD1 17 TRBV5-8 - TGTGCCAGCAGCCAAAGCCGGACAGGGCACTCTGGAAACACCATATATTTT CASSQSRTGHSGNTIYF
TRBJ2-2 - 14 TRBV10-3 - TGTGCCACCGGAATACCAGGGCTCACCGGGGAGCTGTTTTTT CATGIPGLTGELFF
TRBJ1-6 TRBD1 15 TRBV18 - TGTGCCAGCTCACCGAGACAGGGAGCCTCTTCACCCCTCCACTTT CASSPRQGASSPLHF
TRBJ2-7 - 18 TRBV21-1 - TGTGCCAGCAGCCCCTCGGGGACAGGGGGCGTTGTTGATCACGAGCAGTACTTC CASSPSGTGGVVDHEQYF
TRBJ2-7 - 14 TRBV18 - TGTGCCAGCTCACCAGGTCGACAGTTCTACGAGCAGTACTTC CASSPGRQFYEQYF
TRBJ1-6 TRBD1 15 TRBV18 - TGTGCCAGCTCACCACGGACAGGGGTTAATTCACCCCTCCACTTT CASSPRTGVNSPLHF
TRBJ2-7 TRBD2 15 TRBV3-1/TRBV3-2 - TGTGCCAGCAGCCAGGGACTAGCGGGTGGCCCCGAGCAGTACTTC CASSQGLAGGPEQYF
TRBJ1-2 TRBD1 13 TRBV24-1 - TGTGCCACCAGTGTCGACAGGGTACATGGCTACACCTTC CATSVDRVHGYTF
TRBJ1-4 - 12 TRBV3-1/TRBV3-2 - TGTGCCAGCAGCCTCCAGGGCGGCGCCGAGTTTTTT CASSLQGGAEFF
TRBJ1-4 TRBD1 15 TRBV7-2 - TGTGCCAGCAGCCGCAGACAGGGGGCGAATGAAAAACTGTTTTTT CASSRRQGANEKLFF
TRBJ2-7 - 12 TRBV4-3 - TGCGCCAGCAGCCAAGGAGGTGGGGAGCAGTACTTC CASSQGGGEQYF
TRBJ1-2 TRBD1 18 TRBV4-1 - TGCGCCAGCAGCCAAGTCATAAAAGGTGGACAGGGGATATGGGGCTACACCTTC CASSQVIKGGQGIWGYTF
TRBJ1-5 TRBD1 16 TRBV7-2 - TGTGCCAGCAGCCCTAGGGACAGGGGTGTGGAGCAGCCCCAGCATTTT CASSPRDRGVEQPQHF
TRBJ1-2 - 12 TRBV5-1 few TGCGCCAGCAGCCCGACAGAGTATGGCTACACCTTC CASSPTEYGYTF
TRBJ2-5 - 14 TRBV4-1 - TGCGCCAGCAGCCAAGTAGAGTTTCATGAGACCCAGTACTTC CASSQVEFHETQYF
TRBJ2-2 TRBD1 17 TRBV7-8 - TGTGCCAGCAGCTTATGGTCGACAGGGCCGAACACCGGGGAGCTGTTTTTT CASSLWSTGPNTGELFF
TRBJ2-2 TRBD1 16 TRBV5-1 - TGCGCCAGCAGCATCGGACAGGGGGCCAACACCGGGGAGCTGTTTTTT CASSIGQGANTGELFF
TRBJ2-1 TRBD2 15 TRBV28 - TGTGCCAGCAGCTTAGCGGGAGAAAGTATGAATGAGCAGTTCTTC CASSLAGESMNEQFF
TRBJ2-3 TRBD1 15 TRBV19 once TGTGCCAGTAGTTTGGGGACAGGAGGCACAGATACGCAGTATTTT CASSLGTGGTDTQYF
TRBJ1-1 - 16 TRBV21-1 few TGTGCCAGCAGCCAAAGCACAGGGTATGGGAACACTGAAGCTTTCTTT CASSQSTGYGNTEAFF
TRBJ1-1 - 16 TRBV5-4 - TGTGCCAGCAGCTCCCAACACCAGAAGTACAACACTGAAGCTTTCTTT CASSSQHQKYNTEAFF
TRBJ2-7 - 12 TRBV12-3/TRBV12-4 - TGTGCCAGCAGTTCACAGACCTACGAGCAGTACTTC CASSSQTYEQYF
TRBJ2-7 TRBD2 15 TRBV10-3 - TGTGCCATCAGTATTGGACTAGCGGGAGGGACCGAGCAGTACTTC CAISIGLAGGTEQYF
TRBJ1-1 - 14 TRBV6-5 - TGTGCCAGCAGTAAAAACAGGGCGAACACTGAAGCTTTCTTT CASSKNRANTEAFF
TRBJ2-3 - 13 TRBV5-1 few TGCGCCAGCACCGGACTGAGCACAGATACGCAGTATTTT CASTGLSTDTQYF
TRBJ2-1 TRBD2 15 TRBV5-1 - TGCGCCAGCAGCTGGACTAGCGGAGCCTACAATGAGCAGTTCTTC CASSWTSGAYNEQFF
TRBJ1-4 - 14 TRBV28 once TGTGCCAGCAGTTCCCAACAGCTGAATGAAAAACTGTTTTTT CASSSQQLNEKLFF
TRBJ2-2 - 13 TRBV4-2 - TGTGCCAGCAGCCGTCAACGGACCGGGGAGCTGTTTTTT CASSRQRTGELFF
TRBJ1-5 - 15 TRBV19 - TGTGCCAGTAGTATCCGCGGTAATAGCAATCAGCCCCAGCATTTT CASSIRGNSNQPQHF
TRBJ1-1 - 14 TRBV24-1 few TGTGCCACCAGTGATAACAAGCGGGACACTGAAGCTTTCTTT CATSDNKRDTEAFF
TRBJ1-6 TRBD1 14 TRBV7-9 - TGTGCCAGCAGCTTCGGGACAGAACATTCACCCCTCCACTTT CASSFGTEHSPLHF
TRBJ2-1 - 15 TRBV27 once TGTGCCAGCAGTTGGCGGGCGCCAGCTTACAATGAGCAGTTCTTC CASSWRAPAYNEQFF
TRBJ1-2 - 13 TRBV18 - TGTGCCAGCTCACCTGGGGCAGGAGGGGGCTACACCTTC CASSPGAGGGYTF
TRBJ1-2 - 14 TRBV14 - TGTGCCAGCAGCCAAGACACGGGTTCTCTTGGCTACACCTTC CASSQDTGSLGYTF
TRBJ2-6 - 14 TRBV28 medium-sized TGTGCCAGCAGTTCAACATCTGGGGCCAACGTCCTGACTTTC CASSSTSGANVLTF
TRBJ2-2 - 14 TRBV11-3 - TGTGCCAGCAGACTCGCGGGGTCCACCGGGGAGCTGTTTTTT CASRLAGSTGELFF
TRBJ1-2 - 14 TRBV19 - TGTGCCAGTAGTATAAAGCAGGGAAACTATGGCTACACCTTC CASSIKQGNYGYTF
TRBJ2-3 - 17 TRBV7-9 - TGTGCCAGCAGCTTAAGGCTGATGACACGTATCACAGATACGCAGTATTTT CASSLRLMTRITDTQYF
TRBJ1-1 TRBD1 13 TRBV29-1 once TGCAGCGTTGGAGGACAGGACAACACTGAAGCTTTCTTT CSVGGQDNTEAFF
TRBJ1-4 TRBD1 16 TRBV6-4 - TGTGCCAGCAGTCCGGGACAGGGGGCAACTAATGAAAAACTGTTTTTT CASSPGQGATNEKLFF
TRBJ2-4 TRBD1 16 TRBV7-9 once TGTGCCAGCAGCGCCTTAGATACAGGGGGCAAAAACATTCAGTACTTC CASSALDTGGKNIQYF
TRBJ1-2 TRBD1 18 TRBV4-2 - TGTGCCAGCAGCCAAGTTACGGACCCGGGACAGGGTGACTATGGCTACACCTTC CASSQVTDPGQGDYGYTF
TRBJ2-5 - 12 TRBV3-1/TRBV3-2 - TGTGCCAGCAGGTTATCGGGGGAGACCCAGTACTTC CASRLSGETQYF
TRBJ2-1 TRBD1 15 TRBV7-9 - TGTGCCAGCAGCTTAGTCCGGGACAGGGGCGATGAGCAGTTCTTC CASSLVRDRGDEQFF
TRBJ1-2 - 12 TRBV7-2 - TGTGCCAGCAGCTTAGCCCTACAGGGCTACACCTTC CASSLALQGYTF
TRBJ1-4 - 13 TRBV11-2 few TGTGCCAGCAGCCGAGCCATTAATGAAAAACTGTTTTTT CASSRAINEKLFF
TRBJ2-4 TRBD2 16 TRBV5-4 - TGTGCCAGCAGCTTGCCTAGCGGGGGAGCCAAAAACATTCAGTACTTC CASSLPSGGAKNIQYF
TRBJ1-3 TRBD1 18 TRBV28 - TGTGCCAGCAGTTTATGGTGGGACAGGGGGGACTCTGGAAACACCATATATTTT CASSLWWDRGDSGNTIYF
TRBJ2-7 TRBD2 14 TRBV10-2 - TGCGCCAGCAAGTCGGCTAGCGGGCGACTCGAGCAGTACTTC CASKSASGRLEQYF
TRBJ2-7 - 15 TRBV3-1/TRBV3-2 - TGTGCCAGCAGCCAAGGACCCGAAACGGGCTACGAGCAGTACTTC CASSQGPETGYEQYF
TRBJ1-2 - 15 TRBV7-8 - TGTGCCACGGGGGTAGCTGGGCAAGCTAACTATGGCTACACCTTC CATGVAGQANYGYTF
TRBJ1-2 - 15 TRBV25-1 - TGTGCCAGCAGTGGAAACTCGGGGGGTAACTATGGCTACACCTTC CASSGNSGGNYGYTF